Here is one T cell receptor (beta chain) with its context. As yet, its antigen is unknown. Treatment denoted: over 15 received Ad26.COV2.S at low or high dose, single or two shots; about 5 received placebo; per-sample allocation not given. Samples came from day 63 after the first vaccine or placebo injection. This sample was taken from a study of Ad26.COV2.S vaccination and SARS-CoV-2 variants. Turning to the study itself: Intramuscularly, Ad26.COV2.S was given either once or twice, 56 days apart. Study-level results: Recipients of either vaccine or placebo displayed similar breadth of non-spike TCRs. Recipients given vaccine exceeded placebo recipients in spike-specific TCR breadth.

The CDR3 runs to 16 residues. The germline CDR1 and CDR2 sequences are SGHTA and FQGNSA. The J segment lost 2 bases and the V segment lost 5 bases, leaving 3 bases of the junction unmatched. Libraries were prepared by immunoSEQ multiplex PCR; TCRdb keeps only in-frame clonotypes and omits some of them. The table shows about 400,000 clones, with roughly nine tenths occurring only once. Sequences were derived from peripheral blood, sampled in a trial of Ad26.COV2.S vaccine versus placebo. The clonotype was recovered from a person aged 18-65 years who received the Ad26.COV2.S COVID-19 vaccine or a placebo. The rearrangement joins TRBV7-2 to TRBJ2-6; 10 bases line up with TRBD2. CDR3 residues: CASSRSGGAGANVLTF. The CDR3 nucleotides read TGTGCCAGCAGCAGAAGCGGGGGGGCTGGGGCCAACGTCCTGACTTTC.